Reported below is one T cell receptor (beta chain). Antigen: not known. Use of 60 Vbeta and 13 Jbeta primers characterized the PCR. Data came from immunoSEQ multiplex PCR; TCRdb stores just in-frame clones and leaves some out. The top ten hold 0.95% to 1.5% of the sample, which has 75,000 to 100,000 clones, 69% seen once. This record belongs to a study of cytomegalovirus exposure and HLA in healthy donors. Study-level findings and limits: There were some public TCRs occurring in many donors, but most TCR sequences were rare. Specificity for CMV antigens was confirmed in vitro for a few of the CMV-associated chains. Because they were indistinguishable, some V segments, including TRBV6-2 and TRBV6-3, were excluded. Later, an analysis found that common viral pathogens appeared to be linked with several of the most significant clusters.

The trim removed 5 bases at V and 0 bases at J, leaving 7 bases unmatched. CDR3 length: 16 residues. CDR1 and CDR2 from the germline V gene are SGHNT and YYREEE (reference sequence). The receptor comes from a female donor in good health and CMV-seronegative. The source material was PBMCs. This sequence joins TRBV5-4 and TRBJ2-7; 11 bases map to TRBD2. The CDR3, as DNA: TGTGCCAGCAGTTCCGGGACTAGCGGTTCCTCCTACGAGCAGTACTTC. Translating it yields CASSSGTSGSSYEQYF.